This section outlines one T cell receptor beta chain sequence together with its context. What this receptor recognizes is not known. Base qualities are not recorded, but no much larger clone differs from it by a single base. The germline V end is reduced by 5 bases and the J end by 5 bases; junction bases left unmatched: 11. The CDR3, cysteine through phenylalanine, is 15 amino acids long. Only the CDR3 DNA is retained, 45 bases long and in frame from the first base. CDR1 and CDR2, per the germline V gene, are MDHEN and SYDVKM. Each collaborating institution followed its own protocols to collect whole blood in K2EDTA tubes. For TCRbeta analysis, collaborators shipped samples in one of three forms: frozen whole blood, isolated PBMCs, or DNA extracted from either of those sample types. TCRbeta CDR3 regions were amplified from genomic DNA using the immunoSEQ Assay, a bias-controlled multiplex PCR. The authors processed their data as follows. The number of nucleated cells in each sample was estimated by amplification of reference gene primers within the assay. Sequence reads were collapsed and filtered to measure the absolute abundance of every unique TCRbeta CDR3 rearrangement. For each sample, productive Simpson clonality was calculated as the square root of Simpson's diversity index across productive rearrangements. In TCRdb, the immuneACCESS table is reduced to in-frame sequences with V and J assigned. These tables do not hold every clone; where another copy was compared, an unresolved V gene accounts for under half, and the others remain unexplained. V and J calls plus clone size are reproduced from that table; the DNA served to infer D and trimming. A total of around 59,000 clones appear in this sample, around four fifths of them only once. Roughly a sixth of the sample lies in the top ten.

This sample was taken from a study of blood T cell repertoires in COVID-19 (dated by TCRdb to the early 2020s). Background on the whole study: The collaborator samples originated in the United States, Italy and Spain and spanned the acute and convalescent phases of COVID-19. The material from the prospective study consisted of cDNA or gDNA derived from T cells, B-cell-depleted T cells, or PBMCs. Subjects who had been exposed to COVID-19, were actively infected with it, or had recovered from it provided the deeply sampled blood TCRbeta repertoires that made up the dataset. A freely available public database, intended as a resource for researchers studying the immune response to SARS-CoV-2, is where the repertoires were released. Samples were obtained from the ongoing ImmuneRACE study (first 160 participants) and from over 1,000 subjects provided by 6 global collaborators. The sample metadata nearly always contained a de-identified subject ID, COVID-19 status, age in years and sex. Where HLA class I and class II types were available, the types were taken from metadata supplied by the sample provider, not from assay-based typing. General study outcomes and caveats: The amount of clinical and demographic metadata varied by source and participant and was provided uncurated.

The sequence was collected from a woman in her fifties or sixties with active or convalescent COVID-19. The chain couples TRBV28 to TRBJ1-1; 7 junctional bases match TRBD1. Sequenced material: peripheral blood. The DNA reads as follows: TGTGCCAGCAGTCCGAACAGGGGCAGAGGGACTGAAGCTTTCTTT. This yields the protein CASSPNRGRGTEAFF.